What follows are 23 T cell receptor beta chains derived from one specimen sequenced in a study of T-cell memory formation after mild COVID-19. TCRdb fed the 5' RACE reads into MiXCR, producing one record per CDR3 protein. The data show under 700,000 distinct CDR3 sequences, with roughly 21% seen just once and under 15% held by the top ten. The sequenced material came from PBMCs or a T cell subset sorted from them (not recorded which). The origin of the receptors is an adult woman who had mild COVID-19 (a few samples of this study predate the infection). Cell type and time point are not known.

This clonotype turned up a few times. The chain uses TRBV12-3 or TRBV12-4 and TRBJ2-1; D perhaps matches TRBD2 (7 bases). The CDR3 consists of 16 residues. The V end lost 6 bases, the J end lost 8 bases, and 23 bases lay between the germline ends. The CDR3 reads CASSFQRGGRSDEQFF. The CDR3 region has the DNA TGTGCCAGCAGCTTCCAAAGGGGGGGGCGGTCGGATGAGCAGTTCTTC.

V usage is TRBV5-1 and J usage is TRBJ1-1, with D uncertain. Trimming shortened V by 1 base and J by 6 bases, and 13 bases separated the two germline ends. There are 14 residues in the CDR3. Germline CDR1 and CDR2: SGHRS and YFSETQ. Written as DNA, the CDR3 is TGCGCCAGCAGCTTGCCCCTGGCTGGGTCTGAAGCTTTCTTT. The encoded protein is CASSLPLAGSEAFF.

This chain joins TRBV7-8 and TRBJ1-4; 9 bases line up with TRBD1. After removal of 7 bases from V and 4 bases from J, the junction contained 7 bases not matched to a gene. Looked up from germline, CDR1 is SGHVS and CDR2 is FQNEAQ. The CDR3 is made up of 15 amino acids. CDR3: CASNTGGAGNEKLFF. DNA of the CDR3: TGTGCCAGCAATACAGGGGGCGCGGGTAATGAAAAACTGTTTTTT.

There are a few counts of this clonotype. The V gene is TRBV5-1, the J gene TRBJ1-2; 8 nucleotides match TRBD1. V dropped 0 bases and J dropped 5; count of bases not matched to a gene: 18. This CDR3 has 19 amino acids. CDR1 is SGHRS, CDR2 YFSETQ, per germline. CDR3 residues: CASSLDGTGWDRFFYGYTF. The DNA for the CDR3 is TGCGCCAGCAGCTTGGATGGGACCGGATGGGACAGGTTTTTTTATGGCTACACCTTC.

J is TRBJ2-1 and V is TRBV2, with D perhaps being TRBD1 or TRBD2 (5 bases each). Germline CDR1 reads SNHLY; CDR2 reads FYNNEI. Deletions cut 3 bases from V and 7 bases from J, with 7 bases between. This CDR3 has 12 residues. The CDR3, as DNA: TGTGCCAGCAGTGATGGGGGTAATGAGCAGTTCTTC. Translating it yields CASSDGGNEQFF.

This clonotype is a singleton in its sample. The rearrangement joins TRBV7-2 to TRBJ2-3; 10 nucleotides line up with TRBD2. Germline V gene data show CDR1 as SGHTA and CDR2 as FQGNSA. J gave up 1 base and V 0 bases, and 4 bases lay outside the gene matches. There are 17 residues in the CDR3. The CDR3 DNA is TGTGCCAGCAGCTTAGCGTTCGGGACTAGCGGCACAGATACGCAGTATTTT. Its protein is CASSLAFGTSGTDTQYF.

This clonotype was counted between two and nine times. This rearrangement joins TRBV7-2 to TRBJ2-3; the D is unclear. V was pared by 8 bases and J by 4 bases, with 13 bases between. Germline V gene lookup returns CDR1 SGHTA and CDR2 FQGNSA. The CDR3 is made up of 13 amino acids. CDR3 protein: CASRGWVSDTQYF. CDR3 coding DNA: TGTGCCAGCCGTGGGTGGGTGTCAGATACGCAGTATTTT.

The CDR3 protein is CASSLTLAASGSPYNEQFF. In DNA, the CDR3 is TGTGCCAGCAGCTTAACCCTTGCCGCTAGCGGGTCCCCCTACAATGAGCAGTTCTTC. This chain uses TRBV7-9 with TRBJ2-1; the match to TRBD2 covers 8 bases. The CDR3 consists of 19 residues. Germline V gene sequence: CDR1 SEHNR, CDR2 FQNEAQ (reference sequence). The junction had 14 bases not matched to a gene; V was cut back by 2 bases and J by 2 bases.

This clonotype showed up just a few times. The V and J genes are TRBV12-3 or TRBV12-4 and TRBJ2-5, with TRBD2 matching 7 bases. V lost 5 bases and J lost 2; bases outside the gene matches: 8. The CDR3 spans 15 residues. CDR3 sequence reads: CASSAGTNLQETQYF. The DNA for the CDR3 is TGTGCCAGCAGTGCCGGGACTAACCTACAAGAGACCCAGTACTTC.

A few counts support this clonotype. The V and J genes are TRBV20-1 and TRBJ2-7; 8 bases are a match to TRBD2. CDR1 DFQATT and CDR2 SNEGSKA come from the germline V gene (reference sequence). Germline trimming cut 3 bases from V and 0 bases from J; bases unmatched to any gene: 7. The CDR3 spans 15 residues. In DNA form, the CDR3 reads TGCAGTGCTAGGGCAGCTAGCGGGCACTCCTACGAGCAGTACTTC. Translation: CSARAASGHSYEQYF.

This clonotype was seen a few times. The chain couples TRBV29-1 to TRBJ1-2, with 9 bases that match TRBD1. The germline CDR1 and CDR2 sequences are SQVTM and ANQGSEA. This CDR3 has 19 amino acids. Unmatched junction bases numbered 15, after V lost 1 base and J lost 0 bases. The CDR3 DNA reads as TGCAGCGTTGAAGGGTTAGGACAGGGGAAAGAAAGGGCTAACTATGGCTACACCTTC. Translating it yields CSVEGLGQGKERANYGYTF.

This clonotype has at least ten counts. The gene calls are TRBV7-9 and TRBJ1-2, with 7 nucleotides matching TRBD1. The CDR3 is 13 residues long. The germline V gene has CDR1 SEHNR and CDR2 FQNEAQ (reference sequence). Trimming removed 2 bases from V and 10 bases from J; junction bases left unmatched: 7. CDR3 amino acids: CASSLPGQPYYTF. CDR3 coding DNA: TGTGCCAGCAGCTTACCGGGACAGCCTTACTACACCTTC.

V gene TRBV19 combines with J gene TRBJ1-2; D is uncertain. In germline, CDR1 is LNHDA, CDR2 SQIVND (reference sequence). V gave up 3 bases and J gave up 8 bases, with 13 bases separating them. The CDR3 contains 13 residues. The DNA for the CDR3 is TGTGCCAGTAGTATCGGACGGCCCGGGGGCTACACCTTC. Encoded protein: CASSIGRPGGYTF.

The genes are TRBV12-3 or TRBV12-4 and TRBJ2-5, with 7 bases aligning to TRBD1. J gave up 13 bases and V 6 bases, and 11 bases lay outside the gene matches. The CDR3 is 12 amino acids. CDR3 DNA: TGTGCCAGCAGAAACCTCGGGACAGTGTTGTACTTC. This translates into CASRNLGTVLYF.

The sample holds a few counts of this clonotype. V and J are TRBV12-3 or TRBV12-4 and TRBJ1-3; 8 nucleotides align to TRBD1. Losses at the gene ends were 6 bases for V and 4 bases for J; bases not matched to a gene: 5. There are 14 residues in the CDR3. The CDR3 is CASRMGTGGNTIYF. The CDR3 nucleotides read TGTGCCAGCAGAATGGGGACAGGAGGAAACACCATATATTTT.

The rearrangement uses TRBV4-1 and TRBJ1-1; no clear D. This CDR3 comprises 16 residues. Germline CDR1 and CDR2: MGHRA and YSYEKL. V lost 4 bases to trimming and J lost 6 bases, with 21 bases between them. CDR3 loop: CASSLEGFAVRAEAFF. In DNA form, the CDR3 reads TGCGCCAGCAGCCTAGAGGGTTTCGCGGTAAGGGCTGAAGCTTTCTTT.

V usage is TRBV4-1 and J usage is TRBJ2-7; perhaps TRBD1 as D (6 bases). Germline values: CDR1 MGHRA, CDR2 YSYEKL. This CDR3 region has 18 residues. Trimming took 1 base from V and 0 from J, leaving 19 bases between them. CDR3: CASSQGHKTGSISYEQYF. In DNA form, the CDR3 reads TGCGCCAGCAGCCAAGGACACAAGACAGGATCGATCTCCTACGAGCAGTACTTC.

V and J are TRBV20-1 and TRBJ1-2; 7 bases line up with TRBD1. Looked up from germline, CDR1 is DFQATT and CDR2 is SNEGSKA (reference sequence). This CDR3 region has 11 residues. J was trimmed by 3 bases and V by 6 bases; bases with no gene match: 1. The CDR3 nucleotides are TGCAGTGCCACAGGGGACTATGGCTACACCTTC. Its protein is CSATGDYGYTF.

This clonotype was detected only a few times. This chain joins TRBV7-8 and TRBJ1-6; D is undetermined. Germline CDR1 is SGHVS and CDR2 is FQNEAQ. The CDR3 is made up of 14 amino acids. V shed 5 bases and J shed 6 bases, with 11 bases lying between them. For the CDR3, the DNA is TGTGCCAGCAGCCTGGAAACTGGTAATTCACCCCTCCACTTT. Translated, it gives CASSLETGNSPLHF.

The CDR3 DNA reads TGTGCCAGCAGCTTTTCCGGACTACCCGGAGGGATCGTTACAGATACGCAGTATTTT. Its translation is CASSFSGLPGGIVTDTQYF. The chain carries TRBV7-9 and TRBJ2-3, with a tentative D call TRBD2 (6 bases). The CDR3 contains 19 residues. V dropped 3 bases and J dropped 3 bases, with 25 bases sitting between them. CDR1 is SEHNR, CDR2 FQNEAQ, per germline (reference sequence).

The V and J genes are TRBV7-9 and TRBJ2-5, with D possibly being TRBD2 (6 bases). The CDR3 spans 14 residues. The V gene lost 5 bases and the J gene lost 5 bases, with 15 bases spanning the gap. The germline CDR1 and CDR2 sequences are SEHNR and FQNEAQ (reference sequence). The CDR3 loop reads CASSVTGGGETQYF. Written as DNA, the CDR3 is TGTGCCAGCAGCGTAACCGGGGGAGGTGAGACCCAGTACTTC. The variable domain in full, completed from reference TRBV7-9 and TRBJ2-5, reads DTGVSQNPRHKITKRGQNVTFRCDPISEHNRLYWYRQTLGQGPEFLTYFQNEAQLEKSRLLSDRFSAERPKGSFSTLEIQRTEQGDSAMYLCASSVTGGGETQYFGPGTRLLVL.

The rearrangement joins TRBV7-3 to TRBJ2-5; 9 positions agree with TRBD1. This CDR3 is 16 amino acids long. CDR1 SGHTA and CDR2 FQGTGA come from the germline V gene. Trimming removed 4 bases from V and 9 bases from J; junction bases left unmatched: 15. The CDR3 protein is CASSWTGQGPGAAQYF. CDR3 nucleotide sequence: TGTGCCAGCAGCTGGACGGGACAGGGCCCAGGGGCGGCCCAGTACTTC.

The rearrangement links TRBV3-1 to TRBJ2-1; TRBD2 agrees at 7 bases. The CDR3 totals 12 residues. The V and J ends lost 3 bases and 14 bases, in that order; junction bases with no gene match: 7. Germline CDR1 LGHDT, CDR2 YNNKEL (reference sequence). The CDR3 DNA reads as TGTGCCAGCAGCCATCCTAGCGGTATGGAGTTCTTC. Translated: CASSHPSGMEFF.